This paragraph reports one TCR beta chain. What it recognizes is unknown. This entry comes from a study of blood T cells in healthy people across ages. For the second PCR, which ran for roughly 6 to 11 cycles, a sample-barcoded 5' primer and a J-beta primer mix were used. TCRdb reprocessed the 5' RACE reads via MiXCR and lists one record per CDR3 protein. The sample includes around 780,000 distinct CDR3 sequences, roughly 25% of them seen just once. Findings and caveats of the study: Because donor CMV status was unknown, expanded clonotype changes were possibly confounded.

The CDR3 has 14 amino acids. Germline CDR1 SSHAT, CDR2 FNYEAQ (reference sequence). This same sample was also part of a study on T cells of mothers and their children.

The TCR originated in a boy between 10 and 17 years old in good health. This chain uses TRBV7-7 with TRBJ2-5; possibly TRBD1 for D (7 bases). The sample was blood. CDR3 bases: TGTGCTAGCGGTCGCGGCTACAGGGGAGAGACCCAGTACTTC. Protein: CASGRGYRGETQYF.